These T cell receptor beta chains were read from a single sample in a study of T cell responses to AZD1222 COVID-19 vaccine. The protocol was immunoSEQ multiplex PCR, while the TCRdb copy is restricted to in-frame clones and leaves out a portion. Of about 130,000 clones listed, about 86% are singletons. The sample consisted of peripheral blood, taken on day 0 of AZD1222 vaccination. The origin of the receptors is an adult in good health. CDR3s include the opening cysteine and the closing phenylalanine or tryptophan. D genes are given only for firm matches. Expanded clones are given a class, and other clones once, few, many or no size at all.

j_call clone_size d_call v_call cdr3_nt cdr3_aa
TRBJ1-1 once - TRBV29-1 TGCAGCGTTGATCTGGTGACACCGAACACTGAAGCTTTCTTT CSVDLVTPNTEAFF
TRBJ1-2 - - TRBV6-5 TGTGCCAGCTCGATCTATTTAGCTAACTATGGCTACACCTTC CASSIYLANYGYTF
TRBJ1-3 - - TRBV18 TGTGCCAGCTCACTAGGAGCCGTCTCTGGAAACACCATATATTTT CASSLGAVSGNTIYF
TRBJ2-1 - TRBD1 TRBV6-5 TGTGCCAGCAGTTCGTTACAGGGGATAGGGTACAATGAGCAGTTCTTC CASSSLQGIGYNEQFF
TRBJ1-4 - TRBD1 TRBV4-1 TGCGCCAGCAGCCAAGACACCGGGACAGGTCGGAGAGAACTGTTTTTT CASSQDTGTGRRELFF
TRBJ2-3 - TRBD1 TRBV29-1 TGCAGCTCCGGGACAGATTCAGATACGCAGTATTTT CSSGTDSDTQYF
TRBJ1-3 - - TRBV30 TGTGCCTGGACTCAAGGTTTCCAGGCAGGAAACACCATATATTTT CAWTQGFQAGNTIYF
TRBJ2-7 - TRBD2 TRBV30 TGTGCCTGGAGTGGCGGGGGGCTCTCCTACGAGCAGTACTTC CAWSGGGLSYEQYF
TRBJ2-1 few - TRBV6-4 TGTGCCAGCAGTGCCCGCCCTGGAGGAAATGAGCAGTTCTTC CASSARPGGNEQFF
TRBJ1-5 once TRBD1 TRBV6-5 TGTGCCAGCAGAACACGACAGGGGCAGCCCCAGCATTTT CASRTRQGQPQHF
TRBJ2-7 once - TRBV10-3 TGTGCCACCAGAAACCCCGACCCTAGATGGAGCTCCTACGAGCAGTACTTC CATRNPDPRWSSYEQYF
TRBJ2-1 - TRBD2 TRBV7-9 TGTGCCAGTAGCGGGGGTGAGCAGTTCTTC CASSGGEQFF
TRBJ2-1 - - TRBV12-3/TRBV12-4 TGTGCCAGCAGTTTCCCAGGTACGGGGACTCTGTTCTTC CASSFPGTGTLFF